This TCR beta chain was identified during a study of blood T cell repertoires in COVID-19. Across the whole study: The United States, Italy and Spain supplied acute and convalescent COVID-19 samples.

Produced via immunoSEQ multiplex PCR; TCRdb's table is partial and in-frame only. The data contain 150,000 or so clones, around nine tenths of them singletons. Per germline, CDR1 LNHDA and CDR2 SQIVND (reference sequence). The CDR3 has 15 residues. V lost 6 bases, J lost 1 base, and 10 bases lay in between. This rearrangement joins TRBV19 to TRBJ2-6, with TRBD2 as a possible D gene (5 bases). Sequenced input: peripheral blood. This TCR was recovered from a human donor in a cohort sampled during active COVID-19. The CDR3 loop reads CASRSRASGANVLTF. The DNA of the CDR3 is TGTGCCAGTAGGTCGAGGGCTTCTGGGGCCAACGTCCTGACTTTC.